Below, 20 T cell receptor beta chains from the same sample are listed, as sequenced in a study of T cell repertoires in cytomegalovirus infection. TCRdb re-called the reads through MiXCR, storing one row per CDR3 protein. In the table there are approximately 550,000 distinct CDR3 sequences, 16% of which are singletons. The specimen was CD8+ T cells from PBMCs. These receptor sequences come from a human donor in good health (CMV status not recorded). Some clones in this sample may be carry-over from other donors' samples.

This clonotype was counted ten times or more. The chain uses TRBV11-2 and TRBJ2-5; 10 bases line up with TRBD2. The CDR3 has 21 amino acids. The germline gives CDR1 SGHAT, CDR2 FQNNGV. Losses at the gene ends were 5 bases for V and 2 bases for J; bases not matched to a gene: 23. The CDR3 protein is CASSPVFRGSSGGDPQETQYF. As DNA, the CDR3 is TGTGCCAGCAGCCCTGTATTTCGAGGCTCGAGCGGGGGGGATCCGCAAGAGACCCAGTACTTC.

This clonotype was observed many times. The chain has TRBV6-1 and TRBJ2-1; possibly TRBD2 for D (6 bases). The CDR3 covers 15 residues. The germline V gene has CDR1 MNHNS and CDR2 SASEGT. The germline V and J ends were trimmed by 1 base and 3 bases, with 10 bases remaining between them. CDR3 bases: TGTGCCAGCAGTGAAGAAGGTAGCGGCTACAATGAGCAGTTCTTC. It specifies CASSEEGSGYNEQFF.

This chain uses TRBV27 with TRBJ1-1; TRBD1 matches 8 bases. The CDR3 spans 15 residues. Germline lookup yields CDR1 MNHEY and CDR2 SMNVEV (reference sequence). Germline trimming cut 7 bases from V and 7 bases from J; bases unmatched to any gene: 14. Here the CDR3 reads CASKGRQGWPFEAFF. The CDR3 DNA follows: TGTGCCAGCAAGGGGCGACAGGGGTGGCCCTTTGAAGCTTTCTTT.

This clonotype was recorded at least ten times. J is TRBJ1-5 and V is TRBV12-3 or TRBV12-4; TRBD1 is a possible D gene (6 bases). The V end lost 5 bases, the J end lost 1 base, and 15 bases lay between the germline ends. The CDR3 runs to 16 residues. The CDR3 loop is CASSESPGQSNQPQHF. The CDR3 bases are TGTGCCAGCAGTGAGAGCCCGGGACAAAGCAATCAGCCCCAGCATTTT.

The sample holds a few counts of this clonotype. This chain joins TRBV6-5 and TRBJ2-1; the match to TRBD2 covers 8 bases. V was pared by 8 bases and J by 4 bases, with 7 bases of the junction left unmatched. The length of the CDR3 is 14 residues. From germline, CDR1 is MNHEY and CDR2 SVGAGI. The CDR3 nucleotides read TGTGCCAGCCGGATTGCGGGGGGATACAATGAGCAGTTCTTC. The encoded protein is CASRIAGGYNEQFF.

This clonotype was observed many times. The chain has TRBV7-9 and TRBJ2-4; 9 bases are a match to TRBD2. CDR3 size: 17 residues. Germline V CDR1 and CDR2: SEHNR, FQNEAQ (reference sequence). The trim removed 4 bases at V and 3 bases at J, leaving 10 bases unmatched. The DNA for the CDR3 is TGTGCCAGCAGCTCCAGGCGGGGGGGGGACGACAAAAACATTCAGTACTTC. Translating gives CASSSRRGGDDKNIQYF.

This clonotype was detected only a few times. The chain uses TRBV9 and TRBJ1-6, with TRBD1 matching 8 bases. CDR1 and CDR2 from the germline V gene are SGDLS and YYNGEE. Trimming cost V 3 bases and J 9 bases; bases outside gene matches: 5. CDR3 length equals 14 residues. CDR3 nucleotide sequence: TGTGCCAGCAGCGCAGGGGGCGAGGGTTCACCCCTCCACTTT. Encoded protein: CASSAGGEGSPLHF.

To note about this clonotype: Given a much more abundant clone one base away, this may be a read error. This chain uses TRBV7-3 with TRBJ1-2; 7 bases map to TRBD1. Trimming removed 5 bases from V and 10 bases from J; junction bases left unmatched: 10. Germline CDR1 is SGHTA and CDR2 is FQGTGA. The CDR3 covers 13 residues. DNA of the CDR3: TGTGCCAGCAGCCCGTCAGGGGGAGGTGTCTACACCTTC. Protein: CASSPSGGGVYTF.

The chain is built from TRBV7-9 and TRBJ2-7; 7 nucleotides align to TRBD2. The J segment lost 6 bases and the V segment lost 5 bases, leaving 7 bases of the junction unmatched. The CDR3 runs to 13 residues. Germline V gene data show CDR1 as SEHNR and CDR2 as FQNEAQ (reference sequence). This CDR3 reads CASSNRGVGEQYF. The CDR3, as DNA: TGTGCCAGCAGCAATCGGGGGGTTGGCGAGCAGTACTTC.

The genes are TRBV11-3 and TRBJ2-7; D is unresolved. V lost 5 bases to trimming and J lost 2 bases, with 13 bases between them. CDR3 size: 14 residues. Germline V lookup: CDR1 SGHNT, CDR2 YENEEA. This CDR3 is CASSPRHLTYEQYF. In DNA, the CDR3 is TGTGCCAGCAGCCCTCGACACCTGACCTACGAGCAGTACTTC.

Turning to this clonotype: One base away lies a much larger clone, so this may be a sequencing read error. J is TRBJ2-7 and V is TRBV6-5, with TRBD2 identical over 11 bases. Losses at the gene ends were 11 bases for V and 5 bases for J; bases not matched to a gene: 14. This CDR3 contains 15 residues. Per germline, CDR1 MNHEY and CDR2 SVGAGI. CDR3 sequence (DNA): TGTGCCGGCATTCCCCTTAGCGGGGGGGCCGACGAGCAGTACTTC. It codes for CAGIPLSGGADEQYF.

There are a few counts of this clonotype. The chain combines TRBV5-6 with TRBJ1-2, with 7 bases identical to TRBD1. CDR1 is SGHDT and CDR2 is YYEEEE in the germline V gene. J was trimmed by 4 bases and V by 4 bases; bases with no gene match: 7. This CDR3 contains 14 residues. The CDR3 is CASSPGTEPYGYTF. The DNA for the CDR3 is TGTGCCAGCAGCCCCGGGACAGAGCCCTATGGCTACACCTTC.

This clonotype was seen a few times. A much bigger clone sits one base away, suggesting this may be a read error. This rearrangement joins TRBV7-3 to TRBJ2-5; D possibly uses TRBD1 or TRBD2 (5 bases each). Trimming took 2 bases from V and 5 from J, leaving 9 bases between them. CDR3 size: 13 residues. Germline V gene sequence: CDR1 SGHTA, CDR2 FQGTGA. The DNA for the CDR3 is TGTGCCAGCAGCTTATGGGGACGGGAGACCCAGTACTTC. It codes for CASSLWGRETQYF.

As to this clonotype: Germline and junction disagree at one end, which may indicate a read error. The chain has TRBV7-7 and TRBJ2-7, with D tentatively TRBD1 (6 bases). This CDR3 comprises 14 residues. Germline loops: CDR1 SSHAT, CDR2 FNYEAQ (reference sequence). The DNA of the CDR3 is TGTGCTAGCAGCCTAAGACAACAGGGCTACGAGCAGTACTTC. It translates to CASSLRQQGYEQYF.

The sample holds a few counts of this clonotype. The rearrangement joins TRBV28 to TRBJ2-1, with 7 bases matching TRBD2. From germline, CDR1 is MDHEN and CDR2 SYDVKM. V lost 5 bases and J lost 5; bases outside the gene matches: 9. The CDR3 totals 15 residues. This chain's CDR3 is CASSRGSGVHNEQFF. As DNA, the CDR3 is TGTGCCAGCAGTCGCGGGAGCGGGGTACACAATGAGCAGTTCTTC.

There are a few counts of this clonotype. This chain joins TRBV5-1 and TRBJ2-7, with D perhaps TRBD1 (5 bases). CDR3 length: 12 residues. CDR1 and CDR2 (germline): SGHRS, YFSETQ. V lost 3 bases, J lost 5 bases, and 9 bases lay in between. In DNA form, the CDR3 reads TGCGCCAGCAGCTACCAGGGTAACGAGCAGTACTTC. Encoded protein: CASSYQGNEQYF.

This clonotype was detected only a few times. The CDR3, as DNA: TGTGCCAGCAGTTTATGGCAGCAAGAGACCCAGTACTTC. Translated: CASSLWQQETQYF. The chain has TRBV2 and TRBJ2-5; D uncertain. Trimming shortened V by 5 bases and J by 2 bases, and 9 bases separated the two germline ends. Germline assignment: CDR1 SNHLY and CDR2 FYNNEI. The CDR3 sequence is 13 residues long.

This clonotype was detected a few times. One end of the junction fails to match germline, which may point to a read error. The chain carries TRBV7-7 and TRBJ1-5; TRBD1 aligns across 10 bases. From germline, CDR1 is SSHAT and CDR2 FNYEAQ (reference sequence). This CDR3 contains 18 residues. The chain's CDR3 is CASSVPGTGVYSNQPQHF. The CDR3 nucleotides read TGTGCTAGCAGCGTCCCCGGGACAGGGGTTTATAGCAATCAGCCCCAGCATTTT.

This clonotype was detected ten times or more. The gene calls are TRBV7-9 and TRBJ2-7; D gene unclear. CDR1 is SEHNR, CDR2 FQNEAQ, per germline (reference sequence). The CDR3 is 12 residues long. Trimming stripped 3 bases from V and 3 bases from J, with 6 bases between. CDR3 protein: CASSFLDYEQYF. The CDR3 nucleotides are TGTGCCAGCAGCTTTCTGGACTACGAGCAGTACTTC.

On this clonotype itself: A much larger clone differs from this one at a single base, so this may be a read error. The chain employs TRBV2 and TRBJ2-7, with 8 bases fitting TRBD1. The CDR3 sequence is 15 residues long. Germline CDR1 and CDR2: SNHLY and FYNNEI. CDR3 sequence: CASSLGQGFSYERYF. In DNA form, the CDR3 reads TGTGCCAGCAGCCTCGGACAGGGCTTCTCCTACGAGCGGTACTTC.